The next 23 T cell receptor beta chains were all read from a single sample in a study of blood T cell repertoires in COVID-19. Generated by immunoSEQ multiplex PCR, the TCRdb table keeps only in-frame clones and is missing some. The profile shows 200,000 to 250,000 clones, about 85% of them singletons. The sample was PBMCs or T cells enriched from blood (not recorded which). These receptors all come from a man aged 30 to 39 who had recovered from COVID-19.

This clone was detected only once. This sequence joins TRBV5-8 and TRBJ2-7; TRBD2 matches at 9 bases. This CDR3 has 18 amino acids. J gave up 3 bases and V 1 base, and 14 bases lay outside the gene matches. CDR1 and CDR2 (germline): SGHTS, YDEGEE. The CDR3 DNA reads TGTGCCAGCAGCTTGTTACGTAGGACTAGCGCTATAGGCTACGAGCAGTACTTC. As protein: CASSLLRRTSAIGYEQYF.

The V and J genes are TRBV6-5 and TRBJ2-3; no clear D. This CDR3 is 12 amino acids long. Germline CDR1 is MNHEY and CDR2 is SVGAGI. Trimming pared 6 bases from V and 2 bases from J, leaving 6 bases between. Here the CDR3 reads CASRHLTDTQYF. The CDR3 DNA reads TGTGCCAGCAGACACCTCACAGATACGCAGTATTTT.

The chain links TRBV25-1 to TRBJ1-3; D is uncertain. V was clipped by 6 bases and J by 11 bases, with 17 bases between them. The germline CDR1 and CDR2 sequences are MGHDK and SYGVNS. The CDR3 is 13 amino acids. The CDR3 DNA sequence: TGTGCCAGCAGGAGGTCTGGCGAAGGCGCCATATATTTT. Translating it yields CASRRSGEGAIYF.

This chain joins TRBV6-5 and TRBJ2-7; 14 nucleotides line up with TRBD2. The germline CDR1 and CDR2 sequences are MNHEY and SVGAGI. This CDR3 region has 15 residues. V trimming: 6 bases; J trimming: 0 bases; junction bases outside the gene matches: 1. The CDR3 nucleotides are TGTGCCAGCAGGGGGACTAGCGGGAGCTCCTACGAGCAGTACTTC. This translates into CASRGTSGSSYEQYF.

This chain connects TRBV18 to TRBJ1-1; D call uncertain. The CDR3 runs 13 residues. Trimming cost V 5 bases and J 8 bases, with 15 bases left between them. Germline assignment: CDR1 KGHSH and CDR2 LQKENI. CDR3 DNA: TGTGCCAGCTCATCGGCGGGTATAGGCGAAGCTTTCTTT. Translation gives CASSSAGIGEAFF. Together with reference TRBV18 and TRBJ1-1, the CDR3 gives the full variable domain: NAGVMQNPRHLVRRRGQEARLRCSPMKGHSHVYWYRQLPEEGLKFMVYLQKENIIDESGMPKERFSAEFPKEGPSILRIQQVVRGDSAAYFCASSSAGIGEAFFGQGTRLTVV.

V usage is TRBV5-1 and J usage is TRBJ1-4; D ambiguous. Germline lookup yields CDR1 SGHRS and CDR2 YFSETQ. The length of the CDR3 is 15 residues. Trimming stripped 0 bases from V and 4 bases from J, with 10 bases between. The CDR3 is CASSLVAASNEKLFF. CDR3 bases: TGCGCCAGCAGCTTGGTGGCAGCTAGTAATGAAAAACTGTTTTTT.

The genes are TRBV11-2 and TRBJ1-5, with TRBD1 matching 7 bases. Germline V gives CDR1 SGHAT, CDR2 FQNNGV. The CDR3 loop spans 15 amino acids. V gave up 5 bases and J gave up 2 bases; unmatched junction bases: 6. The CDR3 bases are TGTGCCAGCAGCCCGGGACAGAACCGCAATCAGCCCCAGCATTTT. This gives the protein CASSPGQNRNQPQHF.

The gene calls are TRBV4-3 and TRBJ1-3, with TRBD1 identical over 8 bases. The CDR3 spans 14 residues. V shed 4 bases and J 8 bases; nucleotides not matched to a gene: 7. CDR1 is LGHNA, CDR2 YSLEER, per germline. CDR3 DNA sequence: TGCGCCAGCAGCCCCGAGACAGGGGTATACACCATATATTTT. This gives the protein CASSPETGVYTIYF.

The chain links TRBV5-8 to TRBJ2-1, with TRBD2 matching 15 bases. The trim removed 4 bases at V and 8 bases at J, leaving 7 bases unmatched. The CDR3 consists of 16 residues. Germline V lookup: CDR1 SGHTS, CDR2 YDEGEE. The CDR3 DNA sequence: TGTGCCAGCAGCAGATGGACTAGCGGGAGGGGTGATGAGCAGTTCTTC. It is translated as CASSRWTSGRGDEQFF. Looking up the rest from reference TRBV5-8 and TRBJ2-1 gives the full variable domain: EAGVTQSPTHLIKTRGQQATLRCSPISGHTSVYWYQQALGLGLQFLLWYDEGEERNRGNFPPRFSGRQFPNYSSELNVNALELEDSALYLCASSRWTSGRGDEQFFGPGTRLTVL.

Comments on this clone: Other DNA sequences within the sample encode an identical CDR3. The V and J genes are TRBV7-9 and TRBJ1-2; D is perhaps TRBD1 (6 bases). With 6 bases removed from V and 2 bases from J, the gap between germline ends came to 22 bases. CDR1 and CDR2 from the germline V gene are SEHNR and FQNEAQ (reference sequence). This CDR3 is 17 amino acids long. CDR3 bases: TGTGCCAGCAGTTCGCCCCGATCGGGAGGGGGAAACTATGGCTACACCTTC. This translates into CASSSPRSGGGNYGYTF.

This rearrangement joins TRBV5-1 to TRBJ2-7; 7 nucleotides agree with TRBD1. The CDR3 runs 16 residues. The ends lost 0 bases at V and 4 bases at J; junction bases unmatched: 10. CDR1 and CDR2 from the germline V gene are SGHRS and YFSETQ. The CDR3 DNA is TGCGCCAGCAGCTTGGGGGTACAGGGGAGATCTTACGAGCAGTACTTC. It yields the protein CASSLGVQGRSYEQYF.

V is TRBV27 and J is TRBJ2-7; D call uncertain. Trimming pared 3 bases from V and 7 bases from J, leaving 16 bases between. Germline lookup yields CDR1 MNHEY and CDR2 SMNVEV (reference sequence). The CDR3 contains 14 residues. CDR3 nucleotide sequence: TGTGCCAGCAGTTTTGCGGCCACGGCGTATGAGCAGTACTTC. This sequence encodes CASSFAATAYEQYF.

The CDR3 is CATSAGQSNYSPLHF. CDR3 bases: TGTGCCACCAGTGCGGGACAGAGTAACTATTCACCCCTCCACTTT. The gene calls are TRBV24-1 and TRBJ1-6, with 7 bases lining up with TRBD1. The length of the CDR3 is 15 residues. Germline V CDR1 and CDR2: KGHDR, SFDVKD. J lost 8 bases, V lost 5 bases, and 8 bases had no gene match.

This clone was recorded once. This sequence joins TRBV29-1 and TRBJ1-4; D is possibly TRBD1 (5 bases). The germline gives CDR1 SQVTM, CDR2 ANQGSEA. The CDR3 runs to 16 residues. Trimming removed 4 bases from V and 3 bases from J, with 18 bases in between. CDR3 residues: CSVAVQGRMANEKLFF. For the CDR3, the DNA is TGCAGCGTTGCTGTGCAGGGAAGGATGGCTAATGAAAAACTGTTTTTT. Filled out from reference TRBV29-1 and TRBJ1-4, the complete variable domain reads SAVISQKPSRDICQRGTSLTIQCQVDSQVTMMFWYRQQPGQSLTLIATANQGSEATYESGFVIDKFPISRPNLTFSTLTVSNMSPEDSSIYLCSVAVQGRMANEKLFFGSGTQLSVL.

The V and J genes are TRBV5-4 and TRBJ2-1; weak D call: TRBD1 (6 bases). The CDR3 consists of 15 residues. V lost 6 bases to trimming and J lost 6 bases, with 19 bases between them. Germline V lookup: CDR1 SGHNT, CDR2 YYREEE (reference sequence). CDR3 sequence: CASNPGDTVINEQFF. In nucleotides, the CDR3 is TGTGCCAGCAACCCTGGGGACACTGTCATCAATGAGCAGTTCTTC.

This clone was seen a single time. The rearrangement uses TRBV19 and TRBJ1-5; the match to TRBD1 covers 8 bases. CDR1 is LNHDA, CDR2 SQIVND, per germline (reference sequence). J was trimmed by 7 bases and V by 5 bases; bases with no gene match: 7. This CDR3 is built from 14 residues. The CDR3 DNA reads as TGTGCCAGTAGTCCTACAGGGGGTGGACAGCCCCAGCATTTT. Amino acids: CASSPTGGGQPQHF.

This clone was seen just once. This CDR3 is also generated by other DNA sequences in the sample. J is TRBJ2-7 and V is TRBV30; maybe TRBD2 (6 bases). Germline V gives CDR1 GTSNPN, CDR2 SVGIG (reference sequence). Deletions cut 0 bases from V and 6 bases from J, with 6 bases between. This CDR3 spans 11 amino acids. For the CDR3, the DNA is TGTGCCTGGAGTGTGGGGGGCGAGCAGTACTTC. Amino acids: CAWSVGGEQYF.

The CDR3 loop is CASSSTGQDDTIYF. The CDR3 bases are TGCGCCAGCAGCTCAACAGGGCAGGATGACACCATATATTTT. The chain has TRBV5-1 and TRBJ1-3; possibly TRBD1 for D (6 bases). The CDR3 covers 14 residues. Germline values: CDR1 SGHRS, CDR2 YFSETQ. The V end lost 3 bases, the J end lost 8 bases, and 15 bases lay between the germline ends.

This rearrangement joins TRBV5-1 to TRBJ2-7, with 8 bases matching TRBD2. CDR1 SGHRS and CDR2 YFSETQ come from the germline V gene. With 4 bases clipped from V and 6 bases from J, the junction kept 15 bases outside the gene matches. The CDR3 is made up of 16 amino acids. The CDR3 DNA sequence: TGCGCCAGCAGCGCCGGAACCCGAGCGGGAGAGGGCGAGCAGTACTTC. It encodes CASSAGTRAGEGEQYF.

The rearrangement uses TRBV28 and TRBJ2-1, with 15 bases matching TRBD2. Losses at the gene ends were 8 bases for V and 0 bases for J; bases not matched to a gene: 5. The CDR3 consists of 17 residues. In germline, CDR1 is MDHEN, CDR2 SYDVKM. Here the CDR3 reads CASPGTSGGSSYNEQFF. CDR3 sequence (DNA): TGTGCCAGCCCCGGGACTAGCGGGGGGAGCTCCTACAATGAGCAGTTCTTC.

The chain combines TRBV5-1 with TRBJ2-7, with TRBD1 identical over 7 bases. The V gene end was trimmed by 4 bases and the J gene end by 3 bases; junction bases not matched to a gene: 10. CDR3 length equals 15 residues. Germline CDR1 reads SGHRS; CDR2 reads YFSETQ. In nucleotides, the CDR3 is TGCGCCAGCAGCCCGGGGACAGCGCCTAACTACGAGCAGTACTTC. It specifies CASSPGTAPNYEQYF.

The CDR3, as DNA: TGTGCCAGCAGGGGGACGGGACAGATTAATTCACCCCTCCACTTT. Amino acids: CASRGTGQINSPLHF. The V and J genes are TRBV27 and TRBJ1-6; 7 bases fit TRBD1. V gave up 6 bases and J gave up 6 bases; unmatched junction bases: 8. CDR1 and CDR2 from the germline V gene are MNHEY and SMNVEV (reference sequence). The CDR3 runs to 15 residues.

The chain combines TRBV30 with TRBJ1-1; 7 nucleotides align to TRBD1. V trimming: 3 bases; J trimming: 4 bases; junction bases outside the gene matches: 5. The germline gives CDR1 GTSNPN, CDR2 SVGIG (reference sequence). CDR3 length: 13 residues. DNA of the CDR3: TGTGCCTGGAGGAATTCAGGGGGCACTGAAGCTTTCTTT. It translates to CAWRNSGGTEAFF.